This TCR beta chain was obtained from a study of blood T cell repertoires in COVID-19 (dated by TCRdb to about 2020). Some background on the complete study: Collaborator samples came from the United States, Italy and Spain and covered acute and convalescent phases of COVID-19. The prospective study material was composed of cDNA or gDNA derived from T cells, B-cell-depleted T cells, or PBMCs. The dataset comprised deeply sampled blood TCRbeta repertoires from subjects exposed to, actively infected with, or recovered from COVID-19. The repertoires were released in a freely available public database meant as a resource for research on the immune response to SARS-CoV-2. The samples were drawn from two sources: the first 160 participants of the ongoing ImmuneRACE study, and 950 to 1,500 subjects contributed by 6 global collaborators. The sample metadata nearly always contained a de-identified subject ID, COVID-19 status, age in years and sex. Where HLA class I and class II types were available, the types were taken from metadata supplied by the sample provider, not from assay-based typing.

Trimming removed 5 bases from V and 8 bases from J; the gene matches leave 10 bases unexplained. The CDR3 spans 14 residues, from the cysteine through the phenylalanine. The CDR3 DNA has 42 bases and is translated from base 1. The germline V gene (reference sequence) specifies LNHDA as CDR1 and SQIVND as CDR2. Samples from volunteer blood donors who had recovered from COVID-19 were contributed by a second Seattle source. The collaborating institutions used their own protocols to collect whole blood in K2EDTA tubes. Collaborator samples were shipped for TCRbeta analysis as frozen whole blood, isolated PBMCs, or DNA extracted from either sample type. The immunoSEQ Assay, a bias-controlled multiplex PCR, was used to amplify TCRbeta CDR3 regions from genomic DNA. In the authors' own workflow: Nucleated cell counts per sample were estimated from amplification of reference gene primers within the assay. To quantify the absolute abundance of each unique TCRbeta CDR3 rearrangement, sequence reads were collapsed and filtered. For each sample, productive Simpson clonality was calculated as the square root of Simpson's diversity index across productive rearrangements. TCRdb took this table from immuneACCESS and kept in-frame rearrangements with V and J called. Such tables lack part of the clones; where checked against another copy, unresolved V genes explain under half of the gap, and the rest is unexplained. The V and J calls and clone size come from that table; D and trimming were worked out from the DNA. Recorded for this sample are 200,000 to 250,000 clones; around 86% of them occurred a single time. About 6.5% of the sample comes from the top ten.

Overall results and qualifications from the work: The amount of clinical and demographic metadata varied by source and participant and was provided uncurated.

Of note for this clone: The specificity of this receptor is unknown. No much larger clone exists at a distance of one base, and base qualities are not known.

The sample taken for sequencing was peripheral blood. This chain is built from TRBV19 and TRBJ1-2; 8 bases in the middle match TRBD1. The TCR sequence derives from a man aged 55 to 70 who had recovered from COVID-19. The DNA reads TGTGCCAGTAGTCCCCCGGACAGGGTAGGCGGCTACACCTTC. This codes for CASSPPDRVGGYTF. The CDR3 plus the reference TRBV19 and TRBJ1-2 genes for the other parts give the full variable domain: DGGITQSPKYLFRKEGQNVTLSCEQNLNHDAMYWYRQDPGQGLRLIYYSQIVNDFQKGDIAEGYSVSREKKESFPLTVTSAQKNPTAFYLCASSPPDRVGGYTFGSGTRLTVV.